This T cell receptor beta chain is drawn from a study of CD8+CD57+ T cells in acquired aplastic anemia. General observations from the study: Overlap between patients and controls comprised 25 to 35 CD8+ CDR3 sequences.

CDR3 and TCR beta VDJ profiling relied on a genomic DNA template. TCRdb used MiXCR to reprocess the reads, holding one entry per CDR3 protein. The sample includes 400,000 to 450,000 distinct CDR3 sequences, about 70% of them seen just once. With respect to this clonotype: The target antigen is unknown. Since the CDR3 does not end with the conserved phenylalanine or tryptophan, this likely comes from a read error. The DNA is omitted, as the CDR3 cannot be located on it reliably, and the CDR3 follows TCRdb's listing.

From its first to its last residue, the CDR3 has 13 amino acids. The germline CDR1 and CDR2 sequences are SGHTA and FQGNSA. The receptor was isolated from a human donor in good health, serving as a control. This rearrangement joins TRBV7-2 to TRBJ2-2. The sample was sorted CD4+, CD8+, or CD8+CD57+ T cells (not recorded which) from PBMCs. CDR3 loop: CASSLTWGEELFG.